This T cell receptor beta chain was captured in a study of blood T cell repertoires in COVID-19. The CDR3 runs 14 residues. The germline V gene encodes CDR1 SGHTA and CDR2 FQGTGA. V shed 5 bases and J shed 3 bases, with 13 bases lying between them. Method: immunoSEQ multiplex PCR; TCRdb's copy keeps in-frame clones and lacks some. There are 300,000 to 400,000 clones in the sample; approximately 86% occur only once, and roughly 4.2% lies in the top ten. The V and J genes are TRBV7-3 and TRBJ1-1; the D gene is possibly TRBD1 (5 bases). The origin of this receptor is a woman aged 40-49 years with acute COVID-19. The sample was PBMCs or T cells enriched from blood (not recorded which). CDR3 nucleotides: TGTGCCAGCAGCCCCCTCGGGGGTTACACTGAAGCTTTCTTT. Translating it yields CASSPLGGYTEAFF.